A selection of T cell receptor beta chains follows, all from one sample in a study of blood T cell repertoires in COVID-19. Sequencing used immunoSEQ multiplex PCR; TCRdb keeps in-frame clones, though not all of them. The sample lists 130,000 or so clones; 88% were seen once. The sample comprised peripheral blood. These receptors originate from a human donor with COVID-19, enrolled during active disease. The donor label of this sample is uncertain. CDR3s include the opening cysteine and the closing phenylalanine or tryptophan. A D gene is named only where the DNA matches it firmly. Expanded clones are given a class, and other clones once, few, many or no size at all.

DNA: TGTGCCAGCAGCTTGGAAAAGGGGGTCATATACGAGCAGTACTTC; CDR3: CASSLEKGVIYEQYF; J: TRBJ2-7; V: TRBV5-4; size: few; D: -
DNA: TGTGCCAGCAGCCAGGGAGGTCAGGAGACCCAGTACTTC; CDR3: CASSQGGQETQYF; J: TRBJ2-5; V: TRBV6-5; size: -; D: -
DNA: TGTGCCAGCAGCCTGCGGGACTTCTTATTAGGTTCACCCCTCCACTTT; CDR3: CASSLRDFLLGSPLHF; J: TRBJ1-6; V: TRBV3-1/TRBV3-2; size: -; D: -
DNA: TGTGCTAGTGGTTCGGGGACATTGAGATCCTACGAGCAGTACTTC; CDR3: CASGSGTLRSYEQYF; J: TRBJ2-7; V: TRBV12-5; size: -; D: -
DNA: TGTGCCAGCAGCTTTGGGCGGGGGTCTTACAATGAGCAGTTCTTC; CDR3: CASSFGRGSYNEQFF; J: TRBJ2-1; V: TRBV11-2; size: -; D: TRBD2
DNA: TGTGCCAGCAGCCCTCTCACGGGGGGCCGGGGGGAGCTGTTTTTT; CDR3: CASSPLTGGRGELFF; J: TRBJ2-2; V: TRBV9; size: once; D: -
DNA: TGTGCCAGCTCCCCCAGGGCGTACGAGCAGTACTTC; CDR3: CASSPRAYEQYF; J: TRBJ2-7; V: TRBV18; size: -; D: -
DNA: TGTGCCAGCTCACCCCCCTCGGGACAGGAAGGTCCTTACTATGGCTACACCTTC; CDR3: CASSPPSGQEGPYYGYTF; J: TRBJ1-2; V: TRBV18; size: once; D: TRBD1
DNA: TGTGCCATCAGTCGGGGGGAGGCTAATGAAAAACTGTTTTTT; CDR3: CAISRGEANEKLFF; J: TRBJ1-4; V: TRBV10-3; size: once; D: -
DNA: TGTGCCAGCAGCCCCGGACAGATTTCACCCCTCCACTTT; CDR3: CASSPGQISPLHF; J: TRBJ1-6; V: TRBV5-4; size: few; D: -
DNA: TGTGCCAGCAGAACGACAGGGAAGGATGGCTACACCTTC; CDR3: CASRTTGKDGYTF; J: TRBJ1-2; V: TRBV27; size: -; D: TRBD1
DNA: TGTGCCAGCAGCGCTAGCGAGGAGCTGTTTTTT; CDR3: CASSASEELFF; J: TRBJ2-2; V: TRBV11-2; size: once; D: -
DNA: TGTGCCAGCAGTCTCCAGGGGGCGGGAAATGAAAAACTGTTTTTT; CDR3: CASSLQGAGNEKLFF; J: TRBJ1-4; V: TRBV27; size: -; D: TRBD1
DNA: TGTGCCAGCAGCTTAGTTCCGGGACAGGGATCCTCGTACGAGCAGTACTTC; CDR3: CASSLVPGQGSSYEQYF; J: TRBJ2-7; V: TRBV7-6; size: -; D: TRBD1
DNA: TGCGCCAGCAGCCGGGCGGGAGAGACCCAGTACTTC; CDR3: CASSRAGETQYF; J: TRBJ2-5; V: TRBV10-1; size: -; D: -
DNA: TGTGCCAGCAGCTTCGACAGCCGGGATACGCAGTATTTT; CDR3: CASSFDSRDTQYF; J: TRBJ2-3; V: TRBV11-3; size: -; D: -
DNA: TGCGCCAGCAGCGTGACAGGGGAGGTAGCTGAAGCTTTCTTT; CDR3: CASSVTGEVAEAFF; J: TRBJ1-1; V: TRBV5-1; size: few; D: TRBD1
DNA: TGTGCCAGCAGCGGTTTGAACAGTGCGAATTCACCCCTCCACTTT; CDR3: CASSGLNSANSPLHF; J: TRBJ1-6; V: TRBV6-5; size: -; D: -
DNA: TGTGCCAGCAGCTTAGGACAGGCCTATCACGAGCAGTACTTC; CDR3: CASSLGQAYHEQYF; J: TRBJ2-7; V: TRBV7-2; size: -; D: -
DNA: TGTGCCAGTGTCGACAGGGCGAACGCCGGGGAGCTGTTTTTT; CDR3: CASVDRANAGELFF; J: TRBJ2-2; V: TRBV6-5; size: many; D: TRBD1
DNA: TGCGCCAGCAGCCAGGCGGGCGGGGGGACAGGCACAGATACGCAGTATTTT; CDR3: CASSQAGGGTGTDTQYF; J: TRBJ2-3; V: TRBV4-1; size: few; D: -
DNA: TGTGCCAGCAGTTACAACCTACAGCCCCAGCATTTT; CDR3: CASSYNLQPQHF; J: TRBJ1-5; V: TRBV6-6; size: -; D: -
DNA: TGCAGTGCTACGGTTAGACAGGGTGAGTTCTTC; CDR3: CSATVRQGEFF; J: TRBJ2-1; V: TRBV20-1; size: -; D: TRBD1
DNA: TGTGCCAGCATTGACAGGGTGGACGAGCAGTACTTC; CDR3: CASIDRVDEQYF; J: TRBJ2-7; V: TRBV28; size: -; D: TRBD1
DNA: TGTGCCAGCAGCTTGGAGGGCGGGGGTCTGGGGCAGTACTTC; CDR3: CASSLEGGGLGQYF; J: TRBJ2-7; V: TRBV5-5; size: -; D: TRBD2
DNA: TGTGCCAGCAGCTTGACAGGGGGCAATGGCTACACCTTC; CDR3: CASSLTGGNGYTF; J: TRBJ1-2; V: TRBV5-5; size: -; D: TRBD1
DNA: TGTGCCAGCAGCCAATTACGGTACGAGCAGTACTTC; CDR3: CASSQLRYEQYF; J: TRBJ2-7; V: TRBV14; size: -; D: -
DNA: TGCGCCAGCAGCCAACCACCCCGGGAGGGCGCCAAAAACATTCAGTACTTC; CDR3: CASSQPPREGAKNIQYF; J: TRBJ2-4; V: TRBV4-1; size: -; D: TRBD2
DNA: TGTGCCAGCAGTGCAGGCCACTATGGCTACACCTTC; CDR3: CASSAGHYGYTF; J: TRBJ1-2; V: TRBV28; size: -; D: -
DNA: TGCGCCAGCAGCCAAGGTACAGGGGGCGGTACTGAAGCTTTCTTT; CDR3: CASSQGTGGGTEAFF; J: TRBJ1-1; V: TRBV4-1; size: -; D: TRBD1
DNA: TGCGCCAGCAGCAGCAGGGAGGGGGACACTGAAGCTTTCTTT; CDR3: CASSSREGDTEAFF; J: TRBJ1-1; V: TRBV5-1; size: -; D: -
DNA: TGTGCCAGCAGCTTAGCCAAGACAGGGGTTTATGGCTACACCTTC; CDR3: CASSLAKTGVYGYTF; J: TRBJ1-2; V: TRBV7-2; size: few; D: TRBD1
DNA: TGTGCCAGCACCTTGGGGCGGGGTGATGGGTTCTTC; CDR3: CASTLGRGDGFF; J: TRBJ2-1; V: TRBV12-3/TRBV12-4; size: -; D: -
DNA: TGTGCCAGTAGTACCACAGGGCACACTGAAGCTTTCTTT; CDR3: CASSTTGHTEAFF; J: TRBJ1-1; V: TRBV19; size: once; D: -
DNA: TGCGCCAGCAGCCGGGGACAGGGGGGTCAGCCCCAGCATTTT; CDR3: CASSRGQGGQPQHF; J: TRBJ1-5; V: TRBV5-1; size: few; D: TRBD1
DNA: TGTGCCAGCAGCAAAGATAGACTAGCGGGGGGGGTCTCCTACAATGAGCAGTTCTTC; CDR3: CASSKDRLAGGVSYNEQFF; J: TRBJ2-1; V: TRBV21-1; size: -; D: -
DNA: TGTGCCAGCGCGACACCCGGTGGGACCGGGGAGCTGTTTTTT; CDR3: CASATPGGTGELFF; J: TRBJ2-2; V: TRBV19; size: -; D: -
DNA: TGTGCCAGCAGCGTAGCGGGGGTCGGGGATACGCAGTATTTT; CDR3: CASSVAGVGDTQYF; J: TRBJ2-3; V: TRBV9; size: -; D: -
DNA: TGTGCCAGCAGTGAAAAGGGACAGGGGGCGAGCGGGGAGCTGTTTTTT; CDR3: CASSEKGQGASGELFF; J: TRBJ2-2; V: TRBV6-1; size: once; D: TRBD1
DNA: TGTGCCAGCAGCCCAACTAGCGGCTACAATGAGCAGTTCTTC; CDR3: CASSPTSGYNEQFF; J: TRBJ2-1; V: TRBV7-9; size: -; D: TRBD2
DNA: TGTGCCAGTTCAACGGACATCTATGGCTACACCTTC; CDR3: CASSTDIYGYTF; J: TRBJ1-2; V: TRBV9; size: few; D: -
DNA: TGTGCCAGCAGTTACGGAGGGCCGGGCACTGAAGCTTTCTTT; CDR3: CASSYGGPGTEAFF; J: TRBJ1-1; V: TRBV6-5; size: -; D: -
DNA: TGTGCCAGCAGCGTAGCGGGGTCAAGAGGTGATGGCTACACCTTC; CDR3: CASSVAGSRGDGYTF; J: TRBJ1-2; V: TRBV9; size: -; D: -
DNA: TGTGCCAGCAGCCAAGGTAGGACAGGGGGCTACGAGCAGTACTTC; CDR3: CASSQGRTGGYEQYF; J: TRBJ2-7; V: TRBV4-2; size: -; D: TRBD1
DNA: TGTGCCAGCAGCTTATGGGAGGGAGAGCAGTACTTC; CDR3: CASSLWEGEQYF; J: TRBJ2-7; V: TRBV11-3; size: -; D: TRBD2
DNA: TGCGCCAGCAGTGAAAACAGGGATGTAAATGGCTACACCTTC; CDR3: CASSENRDVNGYTF; J: TRBJ1-2; V: TRBV10-1; size: -; D: -
DNA: TGTGCCAGCAGCCCAGGGACAGGGCGAGGTGAAAAACTGTTTTTT; CDR3: CASSPGTGRGEKLFF; J: TRBJ1-4; V: TRBV7-3; size: -; D: TRBD1
DNA: TGTGCCAGCAGCCCAAGGGACAGGGAACTCACTGAAGCTTTCTTT; CDR3: CASSPRDRELTEAFF; J: TRBJ1-1; V: TRBV7-3; size: many; D: TRBD1
DNA: TGTGCCAGCAGTGAAGACAACTACTCCTACGAGCAGTACTTC; CDR3: CASSEDNYSYEQYF; J: TRBJ2-7; V: TRBV2; size: -; D: -
DNA: TGTGCCAGCAGAGGACTAGCGGGGCCCACCGGGGAGCTGTTTTTT; CDR3: CASRGLAGPTGELFF; J: TRBJ2-2; V: TRBV2; size: -; D: TRBD2